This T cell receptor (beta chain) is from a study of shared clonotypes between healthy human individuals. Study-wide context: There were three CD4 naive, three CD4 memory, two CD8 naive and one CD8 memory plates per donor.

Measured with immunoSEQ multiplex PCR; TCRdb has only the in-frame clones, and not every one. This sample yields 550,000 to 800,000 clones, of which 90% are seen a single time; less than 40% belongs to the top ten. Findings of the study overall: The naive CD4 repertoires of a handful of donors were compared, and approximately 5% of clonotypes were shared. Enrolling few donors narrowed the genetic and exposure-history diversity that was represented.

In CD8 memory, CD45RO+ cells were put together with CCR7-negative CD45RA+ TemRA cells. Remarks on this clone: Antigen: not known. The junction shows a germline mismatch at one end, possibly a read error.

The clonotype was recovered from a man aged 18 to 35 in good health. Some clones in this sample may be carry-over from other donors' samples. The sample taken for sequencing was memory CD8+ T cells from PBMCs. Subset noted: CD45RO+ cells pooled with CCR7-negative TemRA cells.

CDR3 nucleotide sequence: TGTGCCAGCTCCCATGACCTAGACGAAACACTGTTTTTT. As protein: CASSHDLDETLFF. This rearrangement joins TRBV18 to TRBJ1-4; D remains ambiguous. The germline V gene encodes CDR1 KGHSH and CDR2 LQKENI. This CDR3 is built from 13 residues.